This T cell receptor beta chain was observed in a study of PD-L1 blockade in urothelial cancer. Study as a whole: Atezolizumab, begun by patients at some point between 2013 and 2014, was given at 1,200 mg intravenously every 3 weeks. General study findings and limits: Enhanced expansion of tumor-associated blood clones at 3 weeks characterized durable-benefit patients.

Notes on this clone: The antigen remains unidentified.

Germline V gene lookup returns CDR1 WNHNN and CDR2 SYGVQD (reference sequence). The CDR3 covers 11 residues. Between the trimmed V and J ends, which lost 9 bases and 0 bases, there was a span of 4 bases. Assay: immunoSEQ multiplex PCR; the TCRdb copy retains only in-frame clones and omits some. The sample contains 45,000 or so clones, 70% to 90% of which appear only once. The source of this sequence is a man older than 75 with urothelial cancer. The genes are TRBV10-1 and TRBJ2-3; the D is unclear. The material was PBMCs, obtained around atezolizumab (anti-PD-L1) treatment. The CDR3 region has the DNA TGCGCCAGTTCTAGCACAGATACGCAGTATTTT. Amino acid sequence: CASSSTDTQYF.